The 2 T cell receptor beta chains below come from one sample, sequenced in a study of blood T cell repertoires in COVID-19. The protocol was immunoSEQ multiplex PCR, while the TCRdb copy is restricted to in-frame clones and leaves out a portion. The table shows a few hundred thousand clones, with 88% occurring only once. The sample taken for sequencing was peripheral blood. All receptors derive from a man aged 60 to 69 who had recovered from COVID-19.

The chain recombines TRBV5-5 with TRBJ2-2; D perhaps matches TRBD2 (6 bases). The germline V gene has CDR1 SGHKS and CDR2 YYEKEE (reference sequence). Deletions cut 4 bases from V and 5 bases from J, with 12 bases between. CDR3 size: 14 residues. CDR3 DNA sequence: TGTGCCAGCAGCCTACCGGGAGTAACCGGGGAGCTGTTTTTT. It codes for CASSLPGVTGELFF.

The chain employs TRBV5-1 and TRBJ2-7, with 7 bases aligning to TRBD1. V was pared by 4 bases and J by 0 bases, with 7 bases of the junction left unmatched. This CDR3 is built from 15 residues. CDR1 SGHRS and CDR2 YFSETQ come from the germline V gene. The DNA of the CDR3 is TGCGCCAGCAGCGTAACAGGGGTCACCTCCTACGAGCAGTACTTC. Amino acids: CASSVTGVTSYEQYF. Filled out from reference TRBV5-1 and TRBJ2-7, the complete variable domain reads KAGVTQTPRYLIKTRGQQVTLSCSPISGHRSVSWYQQTPGQGLQFLFEYFSETQRNKGNFPGRFSGRQFSNSRSEMNVSTLELGDSALYLCASSVTGVTSYEQYFGPGTRLTVT.